One and the same sample provided the 21 T cell receptor beta chains below, sequenced in a study of shared clonotypes between healthy human individuals. The protocol was immunoSEQ multiplex PCR, while the TCRdb copy is restricted to in-frame clones and leaves out a portion. The sample holds about 1.5 million clones, approximately 98% seen once. Input material: naive CD4+ T cells sorted from blood. Subset specified: CD45RA+ positively selected. These receptors originate from a man aged 30 to 39 in good health.

The chain is built from TRBV25-1 and TRBJ2-4; 7 bases align to TRBD1. With V trimmed by 4 bases and J by 0 bases, 3 bases remained unmatched. The germline gives CDR1 MGHDK, CDR2 SYGVNS. This CDR3 region has 15 residues. The CDR3 DNA reads TGTGCCAGCAGTGGACAGGGCCAAGCCAAAAACATTCAGTACTTC. Translated, it gives CASSGQGQAKNIQYF.

The rearrangement joins TRBV6-6 to TRBJ1-1; D not resolved. Trimming stripped 4 bases from V and 7 bases from J, with 4 bases between. From germline, CDR1 is MNHNY and CDR2 SVGAGI (reference sequence). CDR3 length: 10 amino acids. DNA for the CDR3: TGTGCCAGCAGTTTCCGTGAAGCTTTCTTT. It translates to CASSFREAFF.

In the case of this clone: The sample carries other DNA sequences with the same CDR3. The chain recombines TRBV5-1 with TRBJ2-7; D is ambiguous. Germline V gene sequence: CDR1 SGHRS, CDR2 YFSETQ. Trimming took 5 bases from V and 3 from J, leaving 6 bases between them. The CDR3 has 11 residues. This CDR3 is CASSRNYEQYF. CDR3 in DNA: TGCGCCAGCAGTCGTAACTACGAGCAGTACTTC.

The chain is built from TRBV28 and TRBJ2-5, with D tentatively TRBD1 (6 bases). The germline V gene encodes CDR1 MDHEN and CDR2 SYDVKM. The length of the CDR3 is 12 residues. Trimming cost V 2 bases and J 12 bases, with 13 bases left between them. CDR3 loop: CASSLPGQREYF. The CDR3 nucleotides read TGTGCCAGCAGTTTACCCGGACAGAGGGAGTACTTC.

The V and J genes are TRBV10-3 and TRBJ1-5; D possibly corresponds to TRBD1 (6 bases). This CDR3 spans 15 amino acids. The ends were cut back, 2 bases at V and 4 bases at J, with 12 bases in the middle. The germline gives CDR1 ENHRY, CDR2 SYGVKD. The CDR3 nucleotides are TGTGCCATCAGTGAGACCGGACAGACAAATCAGCCCCAGCATTTT. Translation gives CAISETGQTNQPQHF.

This clone has only a few counts. This chain uses TRBV11-3 with TRBJ2-7, with D perhaps TRBD2 (5 bases). V lost 5 bases and J lost 0, with 11 bases in between. The CDR3 contains 14 residues. Germline V gene lookup returns CDR1 SGHNT and CDR2 YENEEA. CDR3: CASSRRGSSYEQYF. The CDR3 bases are TGTGCCAGCAGCCGGAGAGGGAGCTCCTACGAGCAGTACTTC.

This chain uses TRBV6-1 with TRBJ1-1; D ambiguous. The CDR3 loop spans 13 amino acids. CDR1 is MNHNS and CDR2 is SASEGT in the germline V gene. Trimming took off 4 bases at V and 1 base at J, with 7 bases between the two ends. For the CDR3, the DNA is TGTGCCAGCAGTGGCCAGTGGAACACTGAAGCTTTCTTT. Residues: CASSGQWNTEAFF.

This clone was recorded a few times. The rearrangement joins TRBV6-1 to TRBJ1-5; D is unclear. The CDR3 length is 14 residues. V was clipped by 2 bases and J by 5 bases, with 10 bases between them. The germline gives CDR1 MNHNS, CDR2 SASEGT. CDR3 sequence (DNA): TGTGCCAGCAGTGAACATGCGGGTTATCAGCCCCAGCATTTT. Its protein product is CASSEHAGYQPQHF.

The V and J genes are TRBV7-9 and TRBJ2-2; 7 nucleotides agree with TRBD2. This CDR3 is built from 16 residues. The germline V gene encodes CDR1 SEHNR and CDR2 FQNEAQ (reference sequence). V gave up 5 bases and J gave up 5 bases; unmatched junction bases: 11. CDR3 residues: CASSPRRLANTGELFF. CDR3 DNA: TGTGCCAGCAGCCCAAGGAGACTAGCCAATACCGGGGAGCTGTTTTTT.

The chain employs TRBV18 and TRBJ2-5; the match to TRBD1 covers 7 bases. CDR3 length: 16 amino acids. Looked up from germline, CDR1 is KGHSH and CDR2 is LQKENI. Trimming at V came to 1 base and at J to 4 bases, leaving 9 bases not matched to a gene. The CDR3 DNA is TGTGCCAGCTCACCACTGGACAGGCCCGCTAGAGAGACCCAGTACTTC. Translating it yields CASSPLDRPARETQYF.

Of note for this clone: Mismatch with germline at one junction end may stem from a read error. Other DNA sequences within the sample encode an identical CDR3. The CDR3 bases are TGTGCTAGCAGCCGAGGACTAGCGGGAAACAATGAGCAGTTCTTC. Translated, it gives CASSRGLAGNNEQFF. The chain uses TRBV7-7 and TRBJ2-1; the match to TRBD2 covers 12 bases. The CDR3 spans 15 residues. The germline V gene has CDR1 SSHAT and CDR2 FNYEAQ (reference sequence).

The chain couples TRBV5-1 to TRBJ1-1, with D hard to call. CDR1 and CDR2 (germline): SGHRS, YFSETQ. The CDR3 is made up of 13 amino acids. V gave up 6 bases and J gave up 3 bases, with 12 bases separating them. The CDR3 spells CASNINQDTEAFF. The DNA of the CDR3 is TGCGCCAGCAACATAAACCAGGACACTGAAGCTTTCTTT. The full variable domain, its missing parts supplied by reference TRBV5-1 and TRBJ1-1, is KAGVTQTPRYLIKTRGQQVTLSCSPISGHRSVSWYQQTPGQGLQFLFEYFSETQRNKGNFPGRFSGRQFSNSRSEMNVSTLELGDSALYLCASNINQDTEAFFGQGTRLTVV.

The CDR3 region is CASSTFRTYPIYEQYF. CDR3 DNA: TGTGCCAGTAGCACCTTCCGGACCTACCCAATCTACGAGCAGTACTTC. The gene calls are TRBV19 and TRBJ2-7; no firm D call. The CDR3 covers 16 residues. Trimming cost V 6 bases and J 3 bases, with 21 bases left between them. Germline values: CDR1 LNHDA, CDR2 SQIVND (reference sequence).

This clone was counted once. The rearrangement links TRBV28 to TRBJ2-7; no firm D call. This CDR3 region has 13 residues. The germline V gene has CDR1 MDHEN and CDR2 SYDVKM. V lost 5 bases and J 2 bases, leaving 10 bases between the germline ends. The CDR3 region has the DNA TGTGCCAGCAGTCCACACCCAACCTACGAGCAGTACTTC. This translates into CASSPHPTYEQYF.

The chain couples TRBV11-2 to TRBJ2-1; D tentatively reads TRBD1 or TRBD2 (5 bases each). This CDR3 is built from 15 residues. Germline V gene data show CDR1 as SGHAT and CDR2 as FQNNGV. The V end lost 6 bases, the J end lost 7 bases, and 19 bases lay between the germline ends. The CDR3 sequence is CASRPWGSRVNEQFF. CDR3 DNA: TGTGCCAGCAGACCATGGGGGAGCCGGGTTAATGAGCAGTTCTTC.

This clone was observed a single time. The chain recombines TRBV5-1 with TRBJ2-7, with D perhaps TRBD2 (6 bases). The CDR3 loop spans 16 amino acids. CDR1 and CDR2 from the germline V gene are SGHRS and YFSETQ. Trimming stripped 4 bases from V and 1 base from J, with 18 bases between. The CDR3 loop reads CASSPRVGSGSYEQYF. CDR3 DNA: TGCGCCAGCAGCCCAAGGGTCGGGAGCGGTTCCTACGAGCAGTACTTC.

This clone came up once. Other DNA sequences within the sample encode an identical CDR3. This chain joins TRBV5-1 and TRBJ1-3, with D hard to call. The CDR3 covers 15 residues. CDR1 is SGHRS and CDR2 is YFSETQ in the germline V gene. V was shortened by 0 bases and J by 0 bases, with 7 bases between the two germline ends. CDR3: CASSLVGSSGNTIYF. The CDR3 DNA reads TGCGCCAGCAGCTTGGTGGGTAGCTCTGGAAACACCATATATTTT.

The chain's CDR3 is CASSGTHEQYF. The CDR3 coding sequence is TGTGCCAGCAGCGGGACCCACGAGCAGTACTTC. This chain uses TRBV7-9 with TRBJ2-7; D assignment may be TRBD1 or TRBD2 (5 bases each). V lost 5 bases and J 5 bases, leaving 7 bases between the germline ends. The CDR3 runs 11 residues. The germline CDR1 and CDR2 sequences are SEHNR and FQNEAQ (reference sequence).

A remark on this clone: The same CDR3 is also encoded by other DNA sequences in this sample. This chain joins TRBV18 and TRBJ2-7, with 8 positions matching TRBD1. Germline-derived CDR1 and CDR2 are KGHSH and LQKENI. Losses at the gene ends were 2 bases for V and 2 bases for J; bases not matched to a gene: 2. The CDR3 loop spans 14 amino acids. The CDR3 DNA reads as TGTGCCAGCTCACCAGGGACAGGAACCTACGAGCAGTACTTC. This sequence encodes CASSPGTGTYEQYF. The full variable domain, with the rest looked up from reference TRBV18 and TRBJ2-7, is NAGVMQNPRHLVRRRGQEARLRCSPMKGHSHVYWYRQLPEEGLKFMVYLQKENIIDESGMPKERFSAEFPKEGPSILRIQQVVRGDSAAYFCASSPGTGTYEQYFGPGTRLTVT.

The V and J genes are TRBV6-1 and TRBJ2-3, with TRBD2 matching 7 bases. Germline V gene data show CDR1 as MNHNS and CDR2 as SASEGT. V gave up 3 bases and J gave up 12 bases; unmatched junction bases: 3. The CDR3 is made up of 11 amino acids. The CDR3 loop is CASSELAVQYF. CDR3 bases: TGTGCCAGCAGTGAGCTAGCGGTCCAGTATTTT.

This sequence joins TRBV7-2 and TRBJ2-3, with 9 bases identical to TRBD2. There are 15 residues in the CDR3. The germline V gene encodes CDR1 SGHTA and CDR2 FQGNSA. V lost 4 bases, J lost 3 bases, and 5 bases stayed unmatched. In DNA form, the CDR3 reads TGTGCCAGCAGCTCGGCTACTAGCGGGACAGATACGCAGTATTTT. The encoded protein is CASSSATSGTDTQYF.